Each of the 22 T cell receptor beta chains below was sequenced from the same sample in a study of response to subunit inactivated influenza vaccine. Each CDR3 protein gets one entry after TCRdb re-called the RT-PCR reads with MiXCR. Seen here are almost 600,000 distinct CDR3 sequences, 14% observed once, and the top ten hold more than 9.5%. This sample comprised PBMCs from blood, obtained 11 to 12 days after vaccination. Receptor source: a man aged 45-65 years who received an inactivated influenza vaccine.

This clonotype came up a few times. The rearrangement uses TRBV7-2 and TRBJ1-2; D not certain. V shed 3 bases and J shed 6 bases, with 17 bases lying between them. Germline loops: CDR1 SGHTA, CDR2 FQGNSA. CDR3 length: 15 amino acids. CDR3 region: CASSLVRSTGDGYTF. CDR3 nucleotides: TGTGCCAGCAGCTTGGTGCGGTCTACCGGCGATGGCTACACCTTC.

In this sample, this clonotype turned up a few times. The rearrangement links TRBV7-6 to TRBJ2-1; D possibly uses TRBD1 or TRBD2 (7 bases each). The CDR3 is 16 residues long. Germline V lookup: CDR1 SGHVS, CDR2 FNYEAQ. The ends were cut back, 7 bases at V and 5 bases at J, with 21 bases in the middle. Written as DNA, the CDR3 is TGTGCCAGCACCCTGGCCCAGGGGGGGGTTGACAATGAGCAGTTCTTC. This codes for CASTLAQGGVDNEQFF.

The sample holds a few counts of this clonotype. For the CDR3, the DNA is TGTGCCAGCAGCCGGGACAGGTATTCACCCCTCCACTTT. It encodes CASSRDRYSPLHF. V is TRBV12-3 or TRBV12-4 and J is TRBJ1-6; TRBD1 matches at 8 bases. Germline trimming cut 6 bases from V and 8 bases from J; bases unmatched to any gene: 3. This CDR3 has 13 residues.

V gene TRBV7-9 combines with J gene TRBJ1-2; TRBD1 aligns across 7 bases. Germline CDR1 SEHNR, CDR2 FQNEAQ (reference sequence). J gave up 6 bases and V 8 bases, and 12 bases lay outside the gene matches. This CDR3 region has 14 residues. Here the CDR3 reads CASARRGQLDGYTF. The CDR3 DNA reads as TGTGCCAGCGCCCGTAGGGGGCAGCTCGATGGCTACACCTTC.

This clonotype has at least ten counts. Here the CDR3 reads CAWSLQETDTQYF. CDR3 nucleotide sequence: TGTGCCTGGAGCTTACAGGAGACAGATACGCAGTATTTT. The chain employs TRBV30 and TRBJ2-3, with a weak D call TRBD1 (5 bases). The V gene's germline CDR1 is GTSNPN and CDR2 SVGIG (reference sequence). CDR3 length: 13 residues. Trimming cost V 3 bases and J 3 bases, with 10 bases left between them.

This clonotype was counted between two and nine times. DNA of the CDR3: TGTGCCAGCAGCTTGGTCGGCGCAGGGGGCATGAAAGAGACCCAGTACTTC. Its translation is CASSLVGAGGMKETQYF. The chain uses TRBV5-4 and TRBJ2-5; 8 bases are a match to TRBD1. Germline V gene lookup returns CDR1 SGHNT and CDR2 YYREEE (reference sequence). V trimming: 0 bases; J trimming: 3 bases; junction bases outside the gene matches: 10. The CDR3 is made up of 17 amino acids.

The V and J genes are TRBV6-2 or TRBV6-3 and TRBJ2-1; the match to TRBD2 covers 7 bases. Trimming at V came to 2 bases and at J to 7 bases, leaving 2 bases not matched to a gene. From germline, CDR1 is MNHEY and CDR2 SVGEGT. This CDR3 has 13 amino acids. The CDR3 loop reads CASSYTGGNEQFF. CDR3 bases: TGTGCCAGCAGTTACACCGGGGGGAATGAGCAGTTCTTC.

The chain has TRBV29-1 and TRBJ1-4, with D perhaps TRBD1 (5 bases). CDR3 size: 13 residues. The germline gives CDR1 SQVTM, CDR2 ANQGSEA. Trimming left V 6 bases short and J 7 bases short, with 15 bases between. CDR3 amino acids: CSVGRGRSEKLFF. CDR3 coding DNA: TGCAGCGTCGGTCGGGGGAGAAGTGAAAAACTGTTTTTT.

This clonotype was observed a few times. The rearrangement links TRBV20-1 to TRBJ2-3, with TRBD1 matching 8 bases. V trimming: 0 bases; J trimming: 5 bases; junction bases outside the gene matches: 13. The germline V gene encodes CDR1 DFQATT and CDR2 SNEGSKA (reference sequence). This CDR3 contains 17 residues. In DNA, the CDR3 is TGCAGTGCTAGAGATGCCCCAGGGGGCACTAACAGAGATACGCAGTATTTT. Translated: CSARDAPGGTNRDTQYF.

This clonotype was observed many times. The chain employs TRBV5-6 and TRBJ1-5; D not certain. The CDR3 totals 15 residues. Germline V gene sequence: CDR1 SGHDT, CDR2 YYEEEE. The V end was cut by 0 bases, the J end by 0 bases, with 7 bases between. CDR3 region: CASSLGGFSNQPQHF. In DNA, the CDR3 is TGTGCCAGCAGCTTGGGGGGTTTTAGCAATCAGCCCCAGCATTTT.

This clonotype appeared many times. The chain has TRBV28 and TRBJ1-1; TRBD1 is a possible D gene (5 bases). The CDR3 has 13 residues. Germline V gives CDR1 MDHEN, CDR2 SYDVKM. V was clipped by 7 bases and J by 8 bases, with 17 bases between them. The DNA for the CDR3 is TGTGCCAGCACCTTACCCGGGACGGCAGAAGCTTTCTTT. Translated: CASTLPGTAEAFF.

This clonotype was seen repeatedly, ten times or more. The V call is TRBV12-3 or TRBV12-4, the J call TRBJ1-1, with D hard to call. V was cut by 3 bases and J by 4 bases, with 9 bases left in between. The CDR3 totals 13 residues. The CDR3 DNA is TGTGCCAGCAGTTTCGGGTTTGGCACTGAAGCTTTCTTT. The encoded protein is CASSFGFGTEAFF.

This chain uses TRBV19 with TRBJ2-7, with D uncertain. Germline CDR1 and CDR2: LNHDA and SQIVND (reference sequence). This CDR3 is 13 amino acids long. Trimming took off 6 bases at V and 1 base at J, with 10 bases between the two ends. The CDR3 loop reads CASSVSYSYEQYF. The CDR3 nucleotides read TGTGCCAGTAGCGTAAGTTATTCCTACGAGCAGTACTTC.

The rearrangement links TRBV12-3 or TRBV12-4 to TRBJ1-1, with D tentatively TRBD1 (6 bases). Trimming removed 6 bases at V and 4 bases at J, with 18 bases between. The CDR3 is 15 residues long. DNA for the CDR3: TGTGCCAGCAGACCCTCGGGGGGGGCTGGCACTGAAGCTTTCTTT. It codes for CASRPSGGAGTEAFF.

The chain recombines TRBV2 with TRBJ1-2; D ambiguous. The CDR3 sequence is 13 residues long. Trimming cost V 3 bases and J 4 bases, with 9 bases left between them. Germline V CDR1 and CDR2: SNHLY, FYNNEI. CDR3 coding DNA: TGTGCCAGCAGTGAGGAGGCTGGCTATGGCTACACCTTC. Protein: CASSEEAGYGYTF.

The rearrangement links TRBV5-1 to TRBJ2-7, with 8 bases lining up with TRBD1. V gave up 6 bases and J gave up 0 bases; unmatched junction bases: 5. There are 14 residues in the CDR3. Germline V gene data show CDR1 as SGHRS and CDR2 as YFSETQ. The CDR3 DNA is TGCGCCAGCAAGGGACAGGCGAGCTCCTACGAGCAGTACTTC. Translating it yields CASKGQASSYEQYF.

This sequence joins TRBV7-2 and TRBJ2-3, with D hard to call. Trimming took off 4 bases at V and 0 bases at J, with 11 bases between the two ends. In germline, CDR1 is SGHTA, CDR2 FQGNSA. This CDR3 has 15 residues. CDR3 nucleotide sequence: TGTGCCAGCAGCTCAACCACAGCCAGCACAGATACGCAGTATTTT. Translation gives CASSSTTASTDTQYF.

This clonotype was observed many times. This sequence joins TRBV28 and TRBJ2-2, with TRBD2 matching over 13 bases. The CDR3 has 16 amino acids. The germline gives CDR1 MDHEN, CDR2 SYDVKM. Unmatched junction bases numbered 3, after V lost 5 bases and J lost 3 bases. CDR3 loop: CASSRLAGGYTGELFF. The CDR3 DNA reads as TGTGCCAGCAGTCGACTAGCGGGGGGATACACCGGGGAGCTGTTTTTT. Filled out from reference TRBV28 and TRBJ2-2, the complete variable domain reads DVKVTQSSRYLVKRTGEKVFLECVQDMDHENMFWYRQDPGLGLRLIYFSYDVKMKEKGDIPEGYSVSREKKERFSLILESASTNQTSMYLCASSRLAGGYTGELFFGEGSRLTVL.

The chain links TRBV12-5 to TRBJ1-5; TRBD1 is a possible D gene (6 bases). In germline, CDR1 is LGHNT, CDR2 FRNRAP. The CDR3 spans 13 residues. V was clipped by 7 bases and J by 4 bases, with 11 bases between them. The CDR3 coding sequence is TGTGCTAGTGCCGCACAGGGTAATCAGCCCCAGCATTTT. This codes for CASAAQGNQPQHF.

This clonotype was found a few times. The chain has TRBV4-1 and TRBJ1-3, with a possible D match to TRBD1 (5 bases). The V gene's germline CDR1 is MGHRA and CDR2 YSYEKL. Trimming cost V 0 bases and J 2 bases, with 8 bases left between them. The CDR3 has 15 amino acids. The chain's CDR3 is CASSQDKGAGNTIYF. CDR3 DNA sequence: TGCGCCAGCAGCCAAGACAAAGGGGCTGGAAACACCATATATTTT.

The V and J genes are TRBV24-1 and TRBJ2-1, with 8 bases fitting TRBD2. Germline CDR1 is KGHDR and CDR2 is SFDVKD. J gave up 0 bases and V 6 bases, and 9 bases lay outside the gene matches. This CDR3 has 17 amino acids. The CDR3 nucleotides are TGTGCCACCAGTCCTCCAGCGGGGGCCTTCTCCTACAATGAGCAGTTCTTC. This sequence encodes CATSPPAGAFSYNEQFF.

The rearrangement uses TRBV27 and TRBJ2-1; the D call may be TRBD1 or TRBD2 (6 bases each). This CDR3 is 16 amino acids long. Germline V gene lookup returns CDR1 MNHEY and CDR2 SMNVEV (reference sequence). V shed 5 bases and J shed 1 base, with 15 bases lying between them. CDR3 region: CASSPLEGGSYNEQFF. The CDR3 DNA follows: TGTGCCAGCAGTCCTCTCGAGGGGGGTTCCTACAATGAGCAGTTCTTC.